This entry concerns a single T cell receptor beta chain. This entry comes from a study of T-cell reconstitution after alpha-beta-depleted transplantation in children. Preparation of the TCRbeta library involved a method that used unique molecular identifiers. MiXCR, applied by TCRdb to the PCR reads, yields one record per CDR3 protein. The sample holds over 550,000 distinct CDR3 sequences; under 12% are singletons and the top ten take approximately 4.1%. V was clipped by 1 base and J by 4 bases; unmatched bases: 4. Germline V gene sequence: CDR1 SGHRS, CDR2 YFSETQ. The CDR3 runs 14 residues. This chain connects TRBV5-1 to TRBJ2-5; 7 bases are a match to TRBD2. The source is a human donor who donated a stem cell graft to a child with acute myeloid leukemia. Sample: PBMCs from the stem cell graft donor, taken from the stem cell graft. CDR3 region: CASSLRSSGETQYF. The CDR3 DNA reads TGCGCCAGCAGCTTGAGGTCTAGCGGAGAGACCCAGTACTTC.